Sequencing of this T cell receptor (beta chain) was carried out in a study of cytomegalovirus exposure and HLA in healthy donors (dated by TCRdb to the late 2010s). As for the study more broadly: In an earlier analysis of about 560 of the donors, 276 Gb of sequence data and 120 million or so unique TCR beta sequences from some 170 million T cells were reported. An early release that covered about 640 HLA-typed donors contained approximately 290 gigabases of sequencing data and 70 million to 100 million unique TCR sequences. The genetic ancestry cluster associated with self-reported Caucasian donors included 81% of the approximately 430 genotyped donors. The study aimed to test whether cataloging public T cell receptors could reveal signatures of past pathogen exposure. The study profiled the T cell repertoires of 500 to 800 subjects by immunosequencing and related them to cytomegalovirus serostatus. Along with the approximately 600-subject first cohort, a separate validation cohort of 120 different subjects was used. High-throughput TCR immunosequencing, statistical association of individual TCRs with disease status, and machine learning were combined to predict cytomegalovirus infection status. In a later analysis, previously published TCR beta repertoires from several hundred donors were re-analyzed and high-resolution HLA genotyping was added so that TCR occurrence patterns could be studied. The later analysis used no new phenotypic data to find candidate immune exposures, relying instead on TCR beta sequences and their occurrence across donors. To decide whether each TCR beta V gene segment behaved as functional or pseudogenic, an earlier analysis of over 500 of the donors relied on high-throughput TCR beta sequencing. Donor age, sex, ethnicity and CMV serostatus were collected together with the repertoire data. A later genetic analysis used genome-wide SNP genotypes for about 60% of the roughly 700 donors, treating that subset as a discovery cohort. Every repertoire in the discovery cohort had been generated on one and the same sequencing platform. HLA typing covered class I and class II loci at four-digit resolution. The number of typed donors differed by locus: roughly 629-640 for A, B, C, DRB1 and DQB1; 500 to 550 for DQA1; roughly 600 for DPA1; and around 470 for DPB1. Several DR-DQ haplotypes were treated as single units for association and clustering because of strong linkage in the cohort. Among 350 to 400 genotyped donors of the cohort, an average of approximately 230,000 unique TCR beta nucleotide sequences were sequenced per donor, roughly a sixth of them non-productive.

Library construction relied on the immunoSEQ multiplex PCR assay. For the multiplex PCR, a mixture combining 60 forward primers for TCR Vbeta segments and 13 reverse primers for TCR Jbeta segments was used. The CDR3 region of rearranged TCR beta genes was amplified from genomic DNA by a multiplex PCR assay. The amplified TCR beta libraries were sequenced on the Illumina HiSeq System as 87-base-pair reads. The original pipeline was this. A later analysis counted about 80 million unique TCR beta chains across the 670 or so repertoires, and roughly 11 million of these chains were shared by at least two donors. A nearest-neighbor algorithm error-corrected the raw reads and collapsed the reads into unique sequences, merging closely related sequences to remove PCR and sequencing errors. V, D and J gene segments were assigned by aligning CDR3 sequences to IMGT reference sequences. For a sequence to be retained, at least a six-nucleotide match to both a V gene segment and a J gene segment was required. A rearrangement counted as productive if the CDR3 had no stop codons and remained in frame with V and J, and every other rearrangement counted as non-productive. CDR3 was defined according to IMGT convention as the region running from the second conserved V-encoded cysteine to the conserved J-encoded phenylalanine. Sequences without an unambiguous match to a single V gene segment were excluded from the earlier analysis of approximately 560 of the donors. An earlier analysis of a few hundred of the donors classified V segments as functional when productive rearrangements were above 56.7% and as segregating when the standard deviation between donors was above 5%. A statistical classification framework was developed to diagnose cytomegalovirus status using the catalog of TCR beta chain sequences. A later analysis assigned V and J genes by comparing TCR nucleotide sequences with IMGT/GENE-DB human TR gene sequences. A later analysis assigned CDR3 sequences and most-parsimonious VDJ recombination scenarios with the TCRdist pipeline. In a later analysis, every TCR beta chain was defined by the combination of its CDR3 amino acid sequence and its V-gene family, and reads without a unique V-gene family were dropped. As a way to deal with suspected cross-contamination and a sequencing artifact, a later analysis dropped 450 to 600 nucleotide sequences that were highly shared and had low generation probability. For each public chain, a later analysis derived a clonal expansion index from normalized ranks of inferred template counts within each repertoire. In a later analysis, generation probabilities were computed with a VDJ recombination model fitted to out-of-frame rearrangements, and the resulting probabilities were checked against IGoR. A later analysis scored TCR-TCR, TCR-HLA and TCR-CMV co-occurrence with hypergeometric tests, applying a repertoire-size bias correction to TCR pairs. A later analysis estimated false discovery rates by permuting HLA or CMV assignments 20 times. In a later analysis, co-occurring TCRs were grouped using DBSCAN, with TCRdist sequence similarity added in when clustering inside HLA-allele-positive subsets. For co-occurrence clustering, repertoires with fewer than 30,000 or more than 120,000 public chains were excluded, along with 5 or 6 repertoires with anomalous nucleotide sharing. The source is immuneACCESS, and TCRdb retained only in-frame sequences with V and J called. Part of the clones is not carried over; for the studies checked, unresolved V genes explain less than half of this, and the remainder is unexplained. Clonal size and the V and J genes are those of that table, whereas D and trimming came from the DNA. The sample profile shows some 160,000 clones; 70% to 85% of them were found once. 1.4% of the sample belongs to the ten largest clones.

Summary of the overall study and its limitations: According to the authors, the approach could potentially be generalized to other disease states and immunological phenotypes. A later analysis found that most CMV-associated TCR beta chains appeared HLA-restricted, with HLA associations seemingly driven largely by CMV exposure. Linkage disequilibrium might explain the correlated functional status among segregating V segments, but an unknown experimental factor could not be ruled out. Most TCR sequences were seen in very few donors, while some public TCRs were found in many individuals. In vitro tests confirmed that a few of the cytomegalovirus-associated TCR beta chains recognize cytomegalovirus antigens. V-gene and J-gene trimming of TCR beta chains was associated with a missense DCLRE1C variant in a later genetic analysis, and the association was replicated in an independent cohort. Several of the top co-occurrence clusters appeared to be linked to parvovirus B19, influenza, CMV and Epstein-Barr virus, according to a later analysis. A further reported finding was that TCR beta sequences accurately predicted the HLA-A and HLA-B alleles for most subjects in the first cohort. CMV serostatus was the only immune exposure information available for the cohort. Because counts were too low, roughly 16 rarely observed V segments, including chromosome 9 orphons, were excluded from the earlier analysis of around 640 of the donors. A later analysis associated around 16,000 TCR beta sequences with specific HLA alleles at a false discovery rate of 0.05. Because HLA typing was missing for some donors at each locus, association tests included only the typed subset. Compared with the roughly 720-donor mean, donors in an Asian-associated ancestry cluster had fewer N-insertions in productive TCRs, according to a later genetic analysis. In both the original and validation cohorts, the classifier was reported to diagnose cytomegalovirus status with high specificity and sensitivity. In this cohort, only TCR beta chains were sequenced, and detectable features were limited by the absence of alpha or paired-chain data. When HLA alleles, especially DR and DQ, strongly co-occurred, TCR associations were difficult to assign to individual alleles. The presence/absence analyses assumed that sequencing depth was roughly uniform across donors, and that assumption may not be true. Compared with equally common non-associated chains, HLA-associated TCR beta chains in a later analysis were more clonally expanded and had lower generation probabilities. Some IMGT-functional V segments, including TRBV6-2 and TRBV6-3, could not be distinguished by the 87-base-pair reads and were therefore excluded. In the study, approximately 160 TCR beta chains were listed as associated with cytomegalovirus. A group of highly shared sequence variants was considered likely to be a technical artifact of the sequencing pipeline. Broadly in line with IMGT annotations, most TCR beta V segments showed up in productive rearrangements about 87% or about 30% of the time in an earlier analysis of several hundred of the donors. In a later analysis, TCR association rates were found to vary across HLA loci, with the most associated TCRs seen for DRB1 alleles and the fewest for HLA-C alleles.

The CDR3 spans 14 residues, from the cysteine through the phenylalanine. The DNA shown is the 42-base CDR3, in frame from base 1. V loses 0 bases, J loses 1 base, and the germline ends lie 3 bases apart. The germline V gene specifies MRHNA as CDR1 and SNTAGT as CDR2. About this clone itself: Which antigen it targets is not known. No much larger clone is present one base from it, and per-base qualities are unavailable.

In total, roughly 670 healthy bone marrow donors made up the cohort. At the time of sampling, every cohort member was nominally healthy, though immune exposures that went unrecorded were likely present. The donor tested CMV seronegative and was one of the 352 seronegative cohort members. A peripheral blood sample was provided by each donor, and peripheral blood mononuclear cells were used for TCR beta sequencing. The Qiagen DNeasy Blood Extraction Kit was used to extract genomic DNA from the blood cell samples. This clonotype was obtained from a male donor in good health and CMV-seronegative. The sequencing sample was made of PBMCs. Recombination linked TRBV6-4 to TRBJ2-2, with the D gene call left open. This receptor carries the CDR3 CASSDSQNTGELFF. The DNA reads TGTGCCAGCAGTGACTCCCAGAACACCGGGGAGCTGTTTTTT.